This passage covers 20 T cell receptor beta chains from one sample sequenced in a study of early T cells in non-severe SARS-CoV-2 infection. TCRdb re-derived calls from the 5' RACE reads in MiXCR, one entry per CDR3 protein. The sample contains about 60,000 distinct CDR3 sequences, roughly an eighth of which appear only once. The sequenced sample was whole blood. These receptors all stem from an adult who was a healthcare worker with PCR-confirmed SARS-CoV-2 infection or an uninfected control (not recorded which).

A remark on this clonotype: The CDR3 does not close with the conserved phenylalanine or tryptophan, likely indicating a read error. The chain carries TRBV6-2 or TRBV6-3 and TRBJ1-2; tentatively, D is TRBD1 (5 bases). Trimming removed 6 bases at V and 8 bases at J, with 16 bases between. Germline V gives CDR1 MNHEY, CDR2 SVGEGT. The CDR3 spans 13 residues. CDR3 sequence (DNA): TGTGCCAGCAGAACTGGACAAGCCGGCGGCTACACCTCC. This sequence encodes CASRTGQAGGYTS.

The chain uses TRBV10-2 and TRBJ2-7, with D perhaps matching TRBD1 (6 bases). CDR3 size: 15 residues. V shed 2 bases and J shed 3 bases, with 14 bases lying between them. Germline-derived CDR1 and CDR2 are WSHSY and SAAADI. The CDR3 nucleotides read TGCGCCAGCAGTGAGCCTAGGGACATGGTCTACGAGCAGTACTTC. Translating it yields CASSEPRDMVYEQYF.

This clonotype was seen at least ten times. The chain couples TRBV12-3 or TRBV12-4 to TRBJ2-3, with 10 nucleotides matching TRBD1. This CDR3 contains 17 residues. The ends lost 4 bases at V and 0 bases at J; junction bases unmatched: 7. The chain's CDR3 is CASSWAPGQGSTDTQYF. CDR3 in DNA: TGTGCCAGCAGTTGGGCTCCGGGACAGGGGAGCACAGATACGCAGTATTTT.

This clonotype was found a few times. CDR3 bases: TGTGCCAGTAGTATAAGGTCCGGGGACGAGCAGTACTTC. Encoded protein: CASSIRSGDEQYF. The rearrangement joins TRBV19 to TRBJ2-7, with D possibly matching TRBD2 (5 bases). Germline V gives CDR1 LNHDA, CDR2 SQIVND (reference sequence). This CDR3 contains 13 residues. Trimming pared 2 bases from V and 5 bases from J, leaving 10 bases between.

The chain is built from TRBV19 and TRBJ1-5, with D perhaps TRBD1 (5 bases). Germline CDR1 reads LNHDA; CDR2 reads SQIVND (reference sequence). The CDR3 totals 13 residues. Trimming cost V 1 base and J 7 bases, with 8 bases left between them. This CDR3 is CASSIVGDQPQHF. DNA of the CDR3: TGTGCCAGTAGTATAGTGGGGGACCAGCCCCAGCATTTT.

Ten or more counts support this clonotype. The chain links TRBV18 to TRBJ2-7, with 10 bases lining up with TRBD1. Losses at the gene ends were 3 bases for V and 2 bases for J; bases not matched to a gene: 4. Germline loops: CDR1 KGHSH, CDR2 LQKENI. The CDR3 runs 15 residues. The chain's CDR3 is CASSPGQGTPYEQYF. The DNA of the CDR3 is TGTGCCAGCTCACCGGGACAGGGGACACCCTACGAGCAGTACTTC. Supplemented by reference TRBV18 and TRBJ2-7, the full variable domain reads NAGVMQNPRHLVRRRGQEARLRCSPMKGHSHVYWYRQLPEEGLKFMVYLQKENIIDESGMPKERFSAEFPKEGPSILRIQQVVRGDSAAYFCASSPGQGTPYEQYFGPGTRLTVT.

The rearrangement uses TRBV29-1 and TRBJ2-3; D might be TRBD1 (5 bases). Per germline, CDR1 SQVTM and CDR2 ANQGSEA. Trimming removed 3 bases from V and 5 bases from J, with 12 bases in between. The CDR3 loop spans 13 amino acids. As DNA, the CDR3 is TGCAGCGTTGACCAACTTAGGGGAGATACGCAGTATTTT. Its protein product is CSVDQLRGDTQYF.

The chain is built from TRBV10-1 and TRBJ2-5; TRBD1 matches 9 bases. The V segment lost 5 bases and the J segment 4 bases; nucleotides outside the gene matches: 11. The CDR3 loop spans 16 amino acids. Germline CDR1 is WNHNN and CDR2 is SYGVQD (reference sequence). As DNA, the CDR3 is TGCGCCAGCAGTTCAGGAATACAGGGGGCAGGAGAGACCCAGTACTTC. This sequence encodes CASSSGIQGAGETQYF.

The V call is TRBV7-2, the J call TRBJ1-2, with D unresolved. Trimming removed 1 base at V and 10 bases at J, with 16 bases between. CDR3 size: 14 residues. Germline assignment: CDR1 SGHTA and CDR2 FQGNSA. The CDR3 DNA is TGTGCCAGCAGCTTAGGAGGCCGCAGTATTCCCTACACCTTC. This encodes CASSLGGRSIPYTF.

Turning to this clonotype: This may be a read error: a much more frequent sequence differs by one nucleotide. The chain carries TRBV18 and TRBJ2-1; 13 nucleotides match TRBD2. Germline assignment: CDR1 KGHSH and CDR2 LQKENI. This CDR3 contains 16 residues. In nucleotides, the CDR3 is TGTACCAGCTCACCACCGGGACTAGCGGGAAGGTATGAGCAGTTCTTC. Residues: CTSSPPGLAGRYEQFF.

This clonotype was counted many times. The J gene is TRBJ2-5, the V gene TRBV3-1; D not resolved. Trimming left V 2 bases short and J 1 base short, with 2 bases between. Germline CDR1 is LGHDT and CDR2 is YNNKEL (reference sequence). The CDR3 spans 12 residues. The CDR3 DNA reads TGTGCCAGCAGCCAAAGCCAAGAGACCCAGTACTTC. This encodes CASSQSQETQYF.

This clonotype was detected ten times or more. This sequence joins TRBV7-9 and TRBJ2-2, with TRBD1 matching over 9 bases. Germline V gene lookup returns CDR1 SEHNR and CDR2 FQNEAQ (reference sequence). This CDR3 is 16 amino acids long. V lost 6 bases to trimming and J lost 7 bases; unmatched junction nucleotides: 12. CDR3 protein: CASSFHRGLSGGELFF. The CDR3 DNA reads TGTGCCAGCAGTTTTCACAGGGGGCTCAGTGGCGGGGAGCTGTTTTTT.

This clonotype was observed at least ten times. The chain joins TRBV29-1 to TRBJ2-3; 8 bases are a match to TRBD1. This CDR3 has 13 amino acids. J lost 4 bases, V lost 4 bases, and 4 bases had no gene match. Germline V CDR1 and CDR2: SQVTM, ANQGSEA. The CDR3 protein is CSVGGQGSDTQYF. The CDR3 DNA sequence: TGCAGCGTTGGCGGACAGGGATCAGATACGCAGTATTTT.

The CDR3: CSATGPGGVDEQYF. CDR3 nucleotide sequence: TGCAGCGCTACTGGCCCTGGAGGGGTGGACGAGCAGTACTTC. The J gene is TRBJ2-7, the V gene TRBV29-1, with a possible D match to TRBD2 (6 bases). Trimming shortened V by 7 bases and J by 5 bases, and 21 bases separated the two germline ends. The CDR3 covers 14 residues. Germline CDR1 reads SQVTM; CDR2 reads ANQGSEA.

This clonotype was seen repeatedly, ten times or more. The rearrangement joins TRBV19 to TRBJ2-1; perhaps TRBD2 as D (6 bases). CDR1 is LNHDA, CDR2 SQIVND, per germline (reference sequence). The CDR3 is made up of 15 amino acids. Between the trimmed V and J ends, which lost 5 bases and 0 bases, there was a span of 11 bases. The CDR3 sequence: CASSAGTLSYNEQFF. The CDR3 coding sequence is TGTGCCAGTAGTGCGGGAACCCTCTCCTACAATGAGCAGTTCTTC.

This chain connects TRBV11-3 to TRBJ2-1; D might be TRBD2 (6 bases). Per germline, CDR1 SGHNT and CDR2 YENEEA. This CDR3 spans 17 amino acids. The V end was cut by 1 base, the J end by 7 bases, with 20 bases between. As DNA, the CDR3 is TGTGCCAGCAGCTTAGGCCGACGGGAGATTCAACAGAATGAGCAGTTCTTC. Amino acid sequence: CASSLGRREIQQNEQFF.

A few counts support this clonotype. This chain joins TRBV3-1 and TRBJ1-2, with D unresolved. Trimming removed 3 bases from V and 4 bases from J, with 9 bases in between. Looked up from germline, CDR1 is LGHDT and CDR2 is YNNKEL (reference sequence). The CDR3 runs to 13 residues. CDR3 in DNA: TGTGCCAGCAGCCAGGGTGGATCCTATGGCTACACCTTC. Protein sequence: CASSQGGSYGYTF.

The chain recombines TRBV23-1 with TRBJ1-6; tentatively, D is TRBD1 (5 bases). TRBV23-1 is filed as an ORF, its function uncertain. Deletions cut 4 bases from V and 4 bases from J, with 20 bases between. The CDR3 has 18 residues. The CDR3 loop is CASSPRPDRQPYNSPLHF. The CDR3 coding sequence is TGCGCCAGCAGTCCCCGCCCCGACCGACAGCCTTATAATTCACCCCTCCACTTT.

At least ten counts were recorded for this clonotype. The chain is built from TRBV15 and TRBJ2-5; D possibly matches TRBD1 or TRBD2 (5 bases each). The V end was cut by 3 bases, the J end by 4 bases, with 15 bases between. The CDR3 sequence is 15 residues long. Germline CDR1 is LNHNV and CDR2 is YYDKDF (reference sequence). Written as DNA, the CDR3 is TGTGCCACCAGCAGGAAGCCCCCCGGGGCAGAGACCCAGTACTTC. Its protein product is CATSRKPPGAETQYF.

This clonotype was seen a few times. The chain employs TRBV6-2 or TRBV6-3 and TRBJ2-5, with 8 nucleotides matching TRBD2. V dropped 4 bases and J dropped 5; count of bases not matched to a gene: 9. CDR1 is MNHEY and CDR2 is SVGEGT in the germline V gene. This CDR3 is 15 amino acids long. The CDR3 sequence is CASSSTSGFLETQYF. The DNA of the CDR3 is TGTGCCAGCAGTTCTACTAGCGGTTTCCTGGAGACCCAGTACTTC.